Given below is one T cell receptor beta chain in context. Its target is not known. Measured with immunoSEQ multiplex PCR; TCRdb has only the in-frame clones, and not every one. The sample has just under 75,000 clones; around 90% are singletons. This sample is part of a study of OX40 agonist ivuxolimab in advanced cancers. Whole-study findings and limits: At 0.1 to 3.0 mg/kg, CD4+ and CD8+ blood T cells expanded clonally by week 6.

V shed 6 bases and J 0 bases; nucleotides not matched to a gene: 8. CDR3 size: 17 residues. In germline, CDR1 is SGDLS, CDR2 YYNGEE. The chain joins TRBV9 to TRBJ2-6, with 8 bases lining up with TRBD1. The sample in question was CD4+ or CD8+ T cells sorted from blood, obtained in a trial of the OX40 agonist ivuxolimab. The TCR comes from an adult with an advanced solid tumor such as melanoma, head and neck, liver or kidney cancer. CDR3 sequence: CASTRGQGLSGANVLTF. The CDR3 nucleotides are TGTGCCAGCACCCGAGGACAGGGCCTCTCTGGGGCCAACGTCCTGACTTTC.